This T cell receptor (beta chain) is drawn from a study of blood T cell repertoires in COVID-19. The overall study: COVID-19 samples collected from the United States, Italy and Spain covered acute and convalescent phases. T cells, B-cell-depleted T cells, or PBMCs provided the cDNA or gDNA that served as material.

Deletions cut 0 bases from V and 4 bases from J, with 13 bases between. The CDR3 contains 15 residues. The germline CDR1 and CDR2 sequences are SGDLS and YYNGEE. Per the authors' pipeline: Nucleated cell counts were estimated from reference gene primer amplification. Sequenced by immunoSEQ multiplex PCR; TCRdb stores in-frame clones only, minus some. V, J and clone size were drawn from that table, and D and trimming were deduced from the DNA. Of about 80,000 clones in the sample, around 89% were seen once. The sequenced sample was peripheral blood. This chain links TRBV9 with TRBJ2-5, with a possible D match to TRBD2 (5 bases). This receptor was identified in a man between 65 and 85 years old with active or convalescent COVID-19. In DNA, the CDR3 is TGTGCCAGCAGCGTAGTTGGTCTAGCCGGAGAGACCCAGTACTTC. The encoded protein is CASSVVGLAGETQYF.